The T cell receptor beta chain under discussion was sequenced for a study of memory CD4+ T cells and cytomegalovirus serostatus. Study context: Donors were healthy Belgian adults, fewer than ten CMV seropositive and approximately 25 seronegative. Broader study findings: Of 150 to 200 reported CMV TCRbeta sequences, around 62 were found in memory CD4+ repertoires.

Measured with immunoSEQ multiplex PCR; TCRdb has only the in-frame clones, and not every one. The data show some 60,000 clones, approximately 78% seen once. CDR3 length: 14 residues. Germline CDR1 is MNHEY and CDR2 is SVGAGI. V was clipped by 2 bases and J by 6 bases, with 11 bases between them. In the case of this clone: Its antigen is still unknown.

Single viable CD3+CD4+CD8-CD45RO+ cells were sorted as the memory CD4+ T cells. The receptor was isolated from an adult in good health and CMV-seronegative. Sequencing was done on a sample of memory CD4+ T cells from blood. The V gene is TRBV6-5, the J gene TRBJ2-4; D may correspond to TRBD1 or TRBD2 (5 bases each). Written as DNA, the CDR3 is TGTGCCAGCAGTTACCAGCGGACACGAAACATTCAGTACTTC. Translated: CASSYQRTRNIQYF.